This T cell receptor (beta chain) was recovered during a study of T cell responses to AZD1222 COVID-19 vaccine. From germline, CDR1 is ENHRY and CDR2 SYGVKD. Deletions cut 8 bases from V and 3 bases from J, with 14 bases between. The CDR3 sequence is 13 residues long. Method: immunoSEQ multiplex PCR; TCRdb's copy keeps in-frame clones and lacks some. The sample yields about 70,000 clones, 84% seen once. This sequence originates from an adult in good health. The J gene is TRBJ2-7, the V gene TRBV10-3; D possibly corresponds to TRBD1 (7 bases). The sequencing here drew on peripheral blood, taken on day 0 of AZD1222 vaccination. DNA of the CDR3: TGTGCCATCCGGGCAGGGGGAGGCTACGAGCAGTACTTC. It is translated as CAIRAGGGYEQYF.